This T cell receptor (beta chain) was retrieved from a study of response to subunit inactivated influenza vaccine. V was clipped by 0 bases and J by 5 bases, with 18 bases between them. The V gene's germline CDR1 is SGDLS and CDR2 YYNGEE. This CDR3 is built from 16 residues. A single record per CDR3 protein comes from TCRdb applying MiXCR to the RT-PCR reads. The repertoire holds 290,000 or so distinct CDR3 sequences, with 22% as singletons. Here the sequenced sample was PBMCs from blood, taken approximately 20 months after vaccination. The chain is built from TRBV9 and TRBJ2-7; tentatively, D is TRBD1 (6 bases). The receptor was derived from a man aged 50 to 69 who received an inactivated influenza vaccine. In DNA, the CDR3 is TGTGCCAGCAGCGTAGCTGTGGGACAACCTTCCCACGAGCAGTACTTC. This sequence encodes CASSVAVGQPSHEQYF. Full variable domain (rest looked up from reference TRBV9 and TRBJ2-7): DSGVTQTPKHLITATGQRVTLRCSPRSGDLSVYWYQQSLDQGLQFLIQYYNGEERAKGNILERFSAQQFPDLHSELNLSSLELGDSALYFCASSVAVGQPSHEQYFGPGTRLTVT.